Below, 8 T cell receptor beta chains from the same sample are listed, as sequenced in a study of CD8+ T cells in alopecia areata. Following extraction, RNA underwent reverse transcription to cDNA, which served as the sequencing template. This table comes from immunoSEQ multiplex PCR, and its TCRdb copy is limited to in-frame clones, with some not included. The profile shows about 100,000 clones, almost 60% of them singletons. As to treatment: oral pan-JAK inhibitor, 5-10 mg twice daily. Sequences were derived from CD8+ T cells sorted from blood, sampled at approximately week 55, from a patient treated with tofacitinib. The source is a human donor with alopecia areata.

CDR3 protein: CASSLGAAKLFF. DNA for the CDR3: TGTGCCAGCAGCTTAGGGGCAGCAAAACTGTTTTTT. The chain carries TRBV7-9 and TRBJ1-4; D not resolved. The CDR3 contains 12 residues. Looked up from germline, CDR1 is SEHNR and CDR2 is FQNEAQ (reference sequence). With 1 base removed from V and 10 bases from J, the gap between germline ends came to 7 bases. Full variable domain (remainder filled in from reference TRBV7-9 and TRBJ1-4): DTGVSQNPRHKITKRGQNVTFRCDPISEHNRLYWYRQTLGQGPEFLTYFQNEAQLEKSRLLSDRFSAERPKGSFSTLEIQRTEQGDSAMYLCASSLGAAKLFFGSGTQLSVL.

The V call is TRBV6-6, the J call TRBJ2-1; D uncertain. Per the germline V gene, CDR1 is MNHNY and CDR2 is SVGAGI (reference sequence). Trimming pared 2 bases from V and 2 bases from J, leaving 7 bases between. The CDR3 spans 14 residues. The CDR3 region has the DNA TGTGCCAGCAGTTACGTCGGCCCCTACAATGAGCAGTTCTTC. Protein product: CASSYVGPYNEQFF.

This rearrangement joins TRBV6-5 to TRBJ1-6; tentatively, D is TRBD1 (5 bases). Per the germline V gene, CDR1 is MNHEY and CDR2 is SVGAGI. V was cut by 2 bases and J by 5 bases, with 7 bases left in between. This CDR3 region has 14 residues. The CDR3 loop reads CASSYEGNNSPLHF. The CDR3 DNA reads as TGTGCCAGCAGTTACGAGGGGAATAATTCACCCCTCCACTTT.

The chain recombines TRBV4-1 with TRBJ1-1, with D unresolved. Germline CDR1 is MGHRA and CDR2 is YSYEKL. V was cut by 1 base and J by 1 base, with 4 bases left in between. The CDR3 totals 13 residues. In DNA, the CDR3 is TGCGCCAGCAGCCAAGGGGAGAACACTGAAGCTTTCTTT. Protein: CASSQGENTEAFF.

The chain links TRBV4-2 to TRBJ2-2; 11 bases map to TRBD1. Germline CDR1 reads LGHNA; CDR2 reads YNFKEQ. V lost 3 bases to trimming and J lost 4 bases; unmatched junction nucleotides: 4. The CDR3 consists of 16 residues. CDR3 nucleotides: TGTGCCAGCAGCCACCCCGGGACAGGGGGCACCGGGGAGCTGTTTTTT. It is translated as CASSHPGTGGTGELFF.

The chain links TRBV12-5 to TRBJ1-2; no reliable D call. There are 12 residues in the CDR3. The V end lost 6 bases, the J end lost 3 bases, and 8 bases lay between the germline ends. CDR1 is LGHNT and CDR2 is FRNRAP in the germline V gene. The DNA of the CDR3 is TGTGCTAGTGGCGGCTGGGACTATGGCTACACCTTC. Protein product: CASGGWDYGYTF.

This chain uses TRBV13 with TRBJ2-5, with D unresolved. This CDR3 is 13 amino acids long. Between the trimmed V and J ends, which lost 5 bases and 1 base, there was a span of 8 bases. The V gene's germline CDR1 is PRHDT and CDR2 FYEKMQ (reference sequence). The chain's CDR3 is CASSPKAQETQYF. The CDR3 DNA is TGTGCCAGCAGCCCAAAGGCCCAAGAGACCCAGTACTTC. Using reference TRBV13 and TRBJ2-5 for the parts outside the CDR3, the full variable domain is AAGVIQSPRHLIKEKRETATLKCYPIPRHDTVYWYQQGPGQDPQFLISFYEKMQSDKGSIPDRFSAQQFSDYHSELNMSSLELGDSALYFCASSPKAQETQYFGPGTRLLVL.

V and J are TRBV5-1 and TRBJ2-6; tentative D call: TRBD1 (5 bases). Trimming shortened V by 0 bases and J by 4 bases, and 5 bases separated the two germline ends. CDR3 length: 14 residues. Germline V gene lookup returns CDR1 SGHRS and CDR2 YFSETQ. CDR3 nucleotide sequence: TGCGCCAGCAGCTTGGGACAGGGGGCCAACGTCCTGACTTTC. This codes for CASSLGQGANVLTF. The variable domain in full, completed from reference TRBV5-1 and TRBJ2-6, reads KAGVTQTPRYLIKTRGQQVTLSCSPISGHRSVSWYQQTPGQGLQFLFEYFSETQRNKGNFPGRFSGRQFSNSRSEMNVSTLELGDSALYLCASSLGQGANVLTFGAGSRLTVL.